This TCR beta chain was observed in a study of technical replicates of blood from a handful of donors (dated by TCRdb to between 2016 and 2019). This clone was detected only a few times. What this receptor recognizes is not known. No qualities accompany the bases; no much larger clone lies one base away. The method was the immunoSEQ multiplex PCR assay. Sourced from immuneACCESS, this table was stored by TCRdb with only in-frame sequences that have V and J called. A share of the clones is absent; for the studies checked, an unresolved V gene accounts for under half, and the remainder has no known explanation. Present in this sample are some 74,000 clones, about nine tenths of which were seen just once. Together, the top ten hold roughly 0.4% of the sample. CDR1 and CDR2 are drawn from the germline V gene: SGHDT, YYEEEE. The cysteine opens and the phenylalanine closes a CDR3 of 14 amino acids. The DNA shown is the 42-base CDR3, in frame from base 1. Trimming removed 1 base from V and 2 bases from J, leaving 9 bases between the germline ends.

The chain couples TRBV5-6 to TRBJ1-1, with no confident D gene call. Sample: T cells isolated from PBMCs. The sequence came from a human donor in good health. The CDR3 is CASSLSLTNTEAFF. Here is the DNA: TGTGCCAGCAGCTTGAGCCTTACCAACACTGAAGCTTTCTTT.